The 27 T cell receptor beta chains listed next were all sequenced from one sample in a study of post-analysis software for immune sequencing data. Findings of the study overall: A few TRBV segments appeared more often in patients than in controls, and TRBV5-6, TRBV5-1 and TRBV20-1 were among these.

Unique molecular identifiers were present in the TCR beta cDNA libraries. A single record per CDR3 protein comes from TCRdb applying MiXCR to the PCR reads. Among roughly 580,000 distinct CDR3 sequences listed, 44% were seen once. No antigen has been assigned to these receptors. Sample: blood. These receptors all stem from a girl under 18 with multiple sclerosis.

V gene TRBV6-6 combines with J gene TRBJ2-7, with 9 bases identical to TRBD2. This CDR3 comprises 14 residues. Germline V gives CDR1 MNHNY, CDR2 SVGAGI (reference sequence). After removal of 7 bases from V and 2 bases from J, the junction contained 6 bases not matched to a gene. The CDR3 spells CASTRLAVTYEQYF. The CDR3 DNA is TGTGCCAGCACCAGACTAGCGGTAACCTACGAGCAGTACTTC.

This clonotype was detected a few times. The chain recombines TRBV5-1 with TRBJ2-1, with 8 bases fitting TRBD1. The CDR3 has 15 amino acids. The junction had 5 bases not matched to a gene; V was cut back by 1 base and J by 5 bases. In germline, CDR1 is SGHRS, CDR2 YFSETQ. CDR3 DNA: TGCGCCAGCAGCTTGCATGGACAGGGTAACAATGAGCAGTTCTTC. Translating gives CASSLHGQGNNEQFF.

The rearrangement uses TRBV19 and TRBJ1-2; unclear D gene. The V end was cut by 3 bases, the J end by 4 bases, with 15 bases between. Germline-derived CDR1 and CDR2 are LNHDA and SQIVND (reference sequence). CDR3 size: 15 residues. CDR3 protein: CASSMSGSSTYGYTF. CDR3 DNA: TGTGCCAGTAGTATGAGCGGGAGTTCGACCTATGGCTACACCTTC.

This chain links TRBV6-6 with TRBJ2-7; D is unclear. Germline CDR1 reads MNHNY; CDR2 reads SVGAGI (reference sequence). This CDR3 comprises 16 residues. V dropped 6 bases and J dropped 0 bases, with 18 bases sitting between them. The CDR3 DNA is TGTGCCAGCAGCCCGCTATTCGGCGTCAACTCCTACGAGCAGTACTTC. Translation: CASSPLFGVNSYEQYF.

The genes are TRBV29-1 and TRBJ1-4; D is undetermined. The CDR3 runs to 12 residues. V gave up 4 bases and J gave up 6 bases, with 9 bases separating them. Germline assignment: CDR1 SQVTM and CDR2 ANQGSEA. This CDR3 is CSVGGGYEKLFF. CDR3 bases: TGCAGCGTTGGAGGCGGGTATGAAAAACTGTTTTTT.

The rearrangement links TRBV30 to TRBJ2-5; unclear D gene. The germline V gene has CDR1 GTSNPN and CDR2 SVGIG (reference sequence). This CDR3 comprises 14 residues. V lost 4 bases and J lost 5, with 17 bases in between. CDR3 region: CAWISKDGQETQYF. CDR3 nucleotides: TGTGCCTGGATCTCCAAGGACGGCCAGGAGACCCAGTACTTC.

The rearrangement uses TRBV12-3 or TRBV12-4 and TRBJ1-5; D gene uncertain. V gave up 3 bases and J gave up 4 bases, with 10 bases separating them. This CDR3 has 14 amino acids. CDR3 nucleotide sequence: TGTGCCAGCAGTTTTCGCAGTGTGAATCAGCCCCAGCATTTT. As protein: CASSFRSVNQPQHF.

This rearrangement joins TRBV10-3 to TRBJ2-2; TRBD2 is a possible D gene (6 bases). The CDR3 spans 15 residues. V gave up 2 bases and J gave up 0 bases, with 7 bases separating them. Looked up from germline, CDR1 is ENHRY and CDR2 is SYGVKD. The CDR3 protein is CAISEPGANTGELFF. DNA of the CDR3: TGTGCCATCAGTGAGCCGGGGGCGAACACCGGGGAGCTGTTTTTT.

CDR3: CASSLAEALVYGYTF. In DNA form, the CDR3 reads TGTGCCAGCAGCTTAGCGGAGGCTCTCGTCTATGGCTACACCTTC. V and J are TRBV7-8 and TRBJ1-2; D is uncertain. The ends were cut back, 0 bases at V and 4 bases at J, with 12 bases in the middle. This CDR3 is 15 amino acids long. CDR1 and CDR2 (germline): SGHVS, FQNEAQ.

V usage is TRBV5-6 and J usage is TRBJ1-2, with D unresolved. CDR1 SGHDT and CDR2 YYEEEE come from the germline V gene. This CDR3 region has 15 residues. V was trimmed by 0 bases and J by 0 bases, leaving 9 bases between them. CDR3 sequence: CASSLAGEANYGYTF. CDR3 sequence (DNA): TGTGCCAGCAGCTTGGCCGGGGAGGCTAACTATGGCTACACCTTC.

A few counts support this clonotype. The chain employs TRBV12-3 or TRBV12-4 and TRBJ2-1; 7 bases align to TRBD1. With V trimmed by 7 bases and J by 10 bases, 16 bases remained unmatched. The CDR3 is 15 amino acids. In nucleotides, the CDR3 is TGTGCCAGCACCAGGCCGTCGACAGGGTTCGAGGAGCAGTTCTTC. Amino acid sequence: CASTRPSTGFEEQFF.

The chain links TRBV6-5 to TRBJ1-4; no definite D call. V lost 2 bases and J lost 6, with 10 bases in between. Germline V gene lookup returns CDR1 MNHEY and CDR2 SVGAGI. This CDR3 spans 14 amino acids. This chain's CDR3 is CASSYTQKDEKLFF. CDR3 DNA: TGTGCCAGCAGTTACACACAGAAGGATGAAAAACTGTTTTTT.

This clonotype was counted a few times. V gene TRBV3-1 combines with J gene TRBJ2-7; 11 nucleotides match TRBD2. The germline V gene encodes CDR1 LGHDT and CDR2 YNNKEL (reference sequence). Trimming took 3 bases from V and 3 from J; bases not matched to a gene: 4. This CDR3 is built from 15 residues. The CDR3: CASSHAGTSGYEQYF. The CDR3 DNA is TGTGCCAGCAGCCACGCGGGGACTAGCGGCTACGAGCAGTACTTC.

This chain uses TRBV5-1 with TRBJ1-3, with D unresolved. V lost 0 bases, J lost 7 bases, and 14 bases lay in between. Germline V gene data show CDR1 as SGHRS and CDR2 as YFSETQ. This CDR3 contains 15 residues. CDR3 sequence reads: CASSLESGSGNTIYF. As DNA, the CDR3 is TGCGCCAGCAGCTTGGAATCGGGGAGCGGGAACACCATATATTTT.

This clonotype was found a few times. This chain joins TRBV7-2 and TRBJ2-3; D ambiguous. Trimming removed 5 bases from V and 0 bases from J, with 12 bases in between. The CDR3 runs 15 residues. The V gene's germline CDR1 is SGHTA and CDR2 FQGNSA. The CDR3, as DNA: TGTGCCAGCAGCCCGACGCTGGTCAGCACAGATACGCAGTATTTT. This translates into CASSPTLVSTDTQYF.

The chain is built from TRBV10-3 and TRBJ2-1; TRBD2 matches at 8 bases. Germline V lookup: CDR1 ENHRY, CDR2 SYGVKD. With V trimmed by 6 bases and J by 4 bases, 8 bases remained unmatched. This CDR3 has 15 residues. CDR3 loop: CAIRGGGTFYNEQFF. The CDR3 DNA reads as TGTGCCATCAGGGGCGGGGGGACCTTTTACAATGAGCAGTTCTTC.

The CDR3 here is CASSEAGAGGPQNIQYF. CDR3 sequence (DNA): TGTGCCAGCAGTGAAGCGGGAGCGGGAGGGCCGCAAAACATTCAGTACTTC. This rearrangement joins TRBV6-1 to TRBJ2-4; 10 nucleotides match TRBD2. Looked up from germline, CDR1 is MNHNS and CDR2 is SASEGT. The CDR3 spans 17 residues. V gave up 0 bases and J gave up 5 bases; unmatched junction bases: 7.

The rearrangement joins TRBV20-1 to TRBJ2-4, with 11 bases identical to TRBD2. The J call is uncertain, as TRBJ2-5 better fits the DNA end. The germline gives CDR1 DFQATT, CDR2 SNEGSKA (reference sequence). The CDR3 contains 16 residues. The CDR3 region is CSARVAGGLWSETQYF. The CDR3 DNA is TGCAGTGCTAGGGTAGCGGGGGGGCTCTGGTCGGAGACCCAGTACTTC.

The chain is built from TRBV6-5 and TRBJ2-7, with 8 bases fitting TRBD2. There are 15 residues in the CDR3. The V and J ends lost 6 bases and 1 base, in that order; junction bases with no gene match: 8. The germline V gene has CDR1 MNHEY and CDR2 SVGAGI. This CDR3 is CASSHGGEASYEQYF. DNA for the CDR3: TGTGCCAGCAGCCACGGGGGGGAGGCGTCCTACGAGCAGTACTTC.

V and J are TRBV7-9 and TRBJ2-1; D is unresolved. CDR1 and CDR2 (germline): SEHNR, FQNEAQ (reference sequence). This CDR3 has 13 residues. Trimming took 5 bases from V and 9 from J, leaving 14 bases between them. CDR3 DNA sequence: TGTGCCAGCAGCCCCGACCAAGTTTCTGAGCAGTTCTTC. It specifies CASSPDQVSEQFF.

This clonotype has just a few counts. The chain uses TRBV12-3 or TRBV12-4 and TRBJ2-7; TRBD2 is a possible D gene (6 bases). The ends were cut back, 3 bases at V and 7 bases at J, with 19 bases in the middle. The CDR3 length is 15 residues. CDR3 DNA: TGTGCCAGCAGTTTCGGGGGACCCCTTATGGGAGAGCAGTACTTC. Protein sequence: CASSFGGPLMGEQYF.

CDR3 amino acids: CASSPGRGSTDTQYF. The CDR3 DNA is TGCGCCAGCAGCCCGGGGCGGGGAAGCACAGATACGCAGTATTTT. This sequence joins TRBV5-1 and TRBJ2-3; D possibly corresponds to TRBD2 (6 bases). Germline V lookup: CDR1 SGHRS, CDR2 YFSETQ. CDR3 length: 15 residues. The V end was cut by 4 bases, the J end by 0 bases, with 12 bases between.

The CDR3 is CASSHSGRLGWTNNEQFF. The CDR3 DNA reads as TGTGCCAGCAGCCACTCCGGACGGCTGGGATGGACTAACAATGAGCAGTTCTTC. The chain has TRBV3-1 and TRBJ2-1; a possible D gene is TRBD2 (6 bases). The CDR3 covers 18 residues. Trimming took off 3 bases at V and 5 bases at J, with 23 bases between the two ends. CDR1 is LGHDT, CDR2 YNNKEL, per germline (reference sequence).

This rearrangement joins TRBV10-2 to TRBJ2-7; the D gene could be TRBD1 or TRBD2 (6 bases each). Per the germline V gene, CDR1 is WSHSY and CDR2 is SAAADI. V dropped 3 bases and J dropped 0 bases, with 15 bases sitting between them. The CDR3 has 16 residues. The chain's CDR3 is CASSDLEGGPSYEQYF. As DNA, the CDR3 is TGCGCCAGCAGTGATCTGGAAGGGGGGCCCTCCTACGAGCAGTACTTC.

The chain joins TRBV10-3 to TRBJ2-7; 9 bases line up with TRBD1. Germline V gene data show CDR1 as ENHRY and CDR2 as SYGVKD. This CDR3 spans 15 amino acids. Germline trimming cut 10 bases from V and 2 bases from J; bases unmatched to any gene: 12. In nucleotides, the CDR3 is TGTGCCACTGCTACACAGGGGGCCCCCACCTACGAGCAGTACTTC. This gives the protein CATATQGAPTYEQYF.

This CDR3 is CASSLAGQGYTF. CDR3 in DNA: TGCGCCAGCAGCTTGGCCGGGCAAGGCTACACCTTC. The chain couples TRBV5-1 to TRBJ1-2; D ambiguous. The V end lost 0 bases, the J end lost 8 bases, and 8 bases lay between the germline ends. The germline V gene encodes CDR1 SGHRS and CDR2 YFSETQ. The CDR3 sequence is 12 residues long.

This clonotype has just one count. The CDR3 here is CASSYSRRSRNNEQFF. Here the CDR3 DNA reads TGTGCCAGCAGTTACTCGCGCCGATCCCGTAACAATGAGCAGTTCTTC. This chain uses TRBV6-6 with TRBJ2-1, with no clear D. The germline V gene encodes CDR1 MNHNY and CDR2 SVGAGI (reference sequence). The CDR3 has 16 amino acids. Trimming took off 0 bases at V and 5 bases at J, with 14 bases between the two ends.